This is a list of T cell receptor beta chains from one sample in a study of CD8+ T cells in alopecia areata. Only in-frame clones appear in the TCRdb table, and some are missing; sequencing was by immunoSEQ multiplex PCR. The sample yields some 170,000 clones, about 66% seen once. The material was CD8+ T cells sorted from blood, obtained at week 0. The source is a human donor with alopecia areata. CDR3s include the opening cysteine and the closing phenylalanine or tryptophan. Each record gives: clone size, J gene, V gene, CDR3 protein. Rows may omit the clone size; those that give it use once, few, many or a size class.

clone_size: .; j_call: TRBJ2-7; v_call: TRBV13; cdr3_aa: CASSLGRDEQYF
clone_size: few; j_call: TRBJ1-1; v_call: TRBV27; cdr3_aa: CASRGVRNTEAFF
clone_size: .; j_call: TRBJ1-1; v_call: TRBV27; cdr3_aa: CASSFSRLTTEAFF
clone_size: .; j_call: TRBJ2-1; v_call: TRBV29-1; cdr3_aa: CSAVQASDNEQFF
clone_size: .; j_call: TRBJ2-7; v_call: TRBV7-6; cdr3_aa: CASSSAVGQSYEQYF
clone_size: .; j_call: TRBJ2-3; v_call: TRBV14; cdr3_aa: CASSHGQWSPDTQYF
clone_size: few; j_call: TRBJ2-5; v_call: TRBV13; cdr3_aa: CASSRGRGPETQYF
clone_size: .; j_call: TRBJ1-2; v_call: TRBV19; cdr3_aa: CASSIGGPSPTGYTF
clone_size: .; j_call: TRBJ2-6; v_call: TRBV29-1; cdr3_aa: CSVVGGESPGANVLTF
clone_size: .; j_call: TRBJ2-5; v_call: TRBV29-1; cdr3_aa: CSVAPRETQYF
clone_size: few; j_call: TRBJ2-3; v_call: TRBV27; cdr3_aa: CASSGGDTQYF
clone_size: .; j_call: TRBJ2-7; v_call: TRBV29-1; cdr3_aa: CSVAQDRYEQYF
clone_size: few; j_call: TRBJ2-1; v_call: TRBV12-5; cdr3_aa: CASGLGADSSYNEQFF
clone_size: .; j_call: TRBJ2-1; v_call: TRBV9; cdr3_aa: CASSVGAPSYNEQFF
clone_size: .; j_call: TRBJ2-2; v_call: TRBV29-1; cdr3_aa: CSVAISGAETGELFF
clone_size: once; j_call: TRBJ2-5; v_call: TRBV7-9; cdr3_aa: CASSLSGATQYF
clone_size: few; j_call: TRBJ1-2; v_call: TRBV29-1; cdr3_aa: CSVESADHNYGYTF
clone_size: .; j_call: TRBJ2-5; v_call: TRBV19; cdr3_aa: CASSFRETQYF
clone_size: .; j_call: TRBJ1-1; v_call: TRBV19; cdr3_aa: CASSLGRTEAFF
clone_size: .; j_call: TRBJ1-2; v_call: TRBV30; cdr3_aa: CANKVGGPLYGYTF
clone_size: .; j_call: TRBJ1-2; v_call: TRBV29-1; cdr3_aa: CSVSTFPDRAVYGYTF
clone_size: .; j_call: TRBJ2-7; v_call: TRBV10-3; cdr3_aa: CAISEKGSYEQYF
clone_size: .; j_call: TRBJ2-7; v_call: TRBV2; cdr3_aa: CASRDYEQYF
clone_size: .; j_call: TRBJ2-1; v_call: TRBV7-2; cdr3_aa: CASSRRQTDYNEQFF
clone_size: .; j_call: TRBJ2-5; v_call: TRBV13; cdr3_aa: CASSTRDEEETQYF
clone_size: .; j_call: TRBJ2-3; v_call: TRBV5-4; cdr3_aa: CASSARLSDTQYF
clone_size: .; j_call: TRBJ2-2; v_call: TRBV29-1; cdr3_aa: CSVVGRAGELFF
clone_size: few; j_call: TRBJ2-1; v_call: TRBV14; cdr3_aa: CASSQKQWASGINEQFF
clone_size: .; j_call: TRBJ1-1; v_call: TRBV27; cdr3_aa: CASSFRGGNTEAFF
clone_size: once; j_call: TRBJ1-2; v_call: TRBV2; cdr3_aa: CASRDRAYANYGYTF
clone_size: .; j_call: TRBJ1-1; v_call: TRBV19; cdr3_aa: CASSISDSPNTEAFF
clone_size: .; j_call: TRBJ1-2; v_call: TRBV6-1; cdr3_aa: CASSRTLWGTF
clone_size: .; j_call: TRBJ1-1; v_call: TRBV25-1; cdr3_aa: CASTTRWGTEAFF
clone_size: .; j_call: TRBJ2-3; v_call: TRBV9; cdr3_aa: CASSVLGYLSTDTQYF
clone_size: .; j_call: TRBJ1-2; v_call: TRBV1; cdr3_aa: CTSRPSRGYTF
clone_size: few; j_call: TRBJ2-3; v_call: TRBV6-5; cdr3_aa: CASTSGRADTQYF
clone_size: .; j_call: TRBJ1-6; v_call: TRBV5-1; cdr3_aa: CASSAAPGSPLHF
clone_size: .; j_call: TRBJ2-6; v_call: TRBV7-6; cdr3_aa: CASSLGVGTGGLSGANVLTF